This TCR beta chain came from a study of cytomegalovirus exposure and HLA in healthy donors. It was with 60 Vbeta and 13 Jbeta primers that the PCR ran. Assay used: immunoSEQ multiplex PCR; TCRdb lists only in-frame clones, some missing. The data show 200,000 to 250,000 clones, more than 75% seen once. This clone was detected only a few times. The receptor's source is a human donor in good health. What was sequenced was PBMCs.

This CDR3 is CASSEFTSGHNEQFF. CDR3 nucleotides: TGTGCCAGCAGTGAATTTACTAGCGGACACAATGAGCAGTTCTTC. The chain carries TRBV2 and TRBJ2-1; 8 bases align to TRBD2. Germline lookup yields CDR1 SNHLY and CDR2 FYNNEI. The CDR3 covers 15 residues. The ends lost 2 bases at V and 5 bases at J; junction bases unmatched: 5.